These 15 T cell receptor beta chains came from one sample sequenced in a study of lymphopenia after photon versus proton radiotherapy. The repertoire was sequenced with immunoSEQ multiplex PCR; TCRdb's copy has only in-frame clones and lacks some. The table has 60,000 to 75,000 clones, roughly 87% seen once; the top ten hold about 13%. This material consisted of peripheral blood, taken from a patient treated with proton-based radiotherapy. All receptors come from a man older than 75 with esophageal cancer.

V gene TRBV12-2 combines with J gene TRBJ1-5; TRBD1, the D gene given by the table, was not confirmed from the DNA. TRBV12-2 is a listed pseudogene. The length of the CDR3 is 15 residues. The CDR3 here is CASRLGQGNNQPQHF. The CDR3 DNA is TGTGCAAGTCGCTTAGGACAGGGGAACAATCAGCCCCAGCATTTT.

This chain links TRBV7-2 with TRBJ2-5, with TRBD2 identical over 7 bases. The CDR3 has 14 amino acids. After removal of 3 bases from V and 1 base from J, the junction contained 2 bases not matched to a gene. Germline-derived CDR1 and CDR2 are SGHTA and FQGNSA. CDR3 DNA: TGTGCCAGCAGCTTGGGCGGGGGCCAAGAGACCCAGTACTTC. Translated, it gives CASSLGGGQETQYF. Supplemented by reference TRBV7-2 and TRBJ2-5, the full variable domain reads GAGVSQSPSNKVTEKGKDVELRCDPISGHTALYWYRQSLGQGLEFLIYFQGNSAPDKSGLPSDRFSAERTGGSVSTLTIQRTQQEDSAVYLCASSLGGGQETQYFGPGTRLLVL.

This rearrangement joins TRBV9 to TRBJ1-6; D gene uncertain. Germline V lookup: CDR1 SGDLS, CDR2 YYNGEE. This CDR3 is built from 13 residues. The V end lost 7 bases, the J end lost 9 bases, and 14 bases lay between the germline ends. The CDR3 DNA is TGTGCCAGCGGTCCCACGGGTATTTCACCCCTCCACTTT. This codes for CASGPTGISPLHF.

The rearrangement uses TRBV11-2 and TRBJ1-1; D gene unclear. Germline CDR1 reads SGHAT; CDR2 reads FQNNGV. V was trimmed by 11 bases and J by 4 bases, leaving 17 bases between them. CDR3 length: 13 residues. CDR3 residues: CAAGSISGTEAFF. As DNA, the CDR3 is TGTGCCGCGGGGAGTATTTCGGGCACTGAAGCTTTCTTT.

The J gene is TRBJ1-1, the V gene TRBV19; D is uncertain. V was trimmed by 5 bases and J by 4 bases, leaving 23 bases between them. Germline loops: CDR1 LNHDA, CDR2 SQIVND (reference sequence). The length of the CDR3 is 17 residues. CDR3 nucleotide sequence: TGTGCCAGTAGTCATATGCGGGGAGGATTTGTGGGCACTGAAGCTTTCTTT. It encodes CASSHMRGGFVGTEAFF.

The chain recombines TRBV19 with TRBJ1-6, with D maybe TRBD1 (6 bases). Germline V CDR1 and CDR2: LNHDA, SQIVND (reference sequence). The length of the CDR3 is 15 residues. V lost 2 bases, J lost 1 base, and 6 bases lay in between. CDR3 protein: CASSITGSYNSPLHF. CDR3 bases: TGTGCCAGTAGTATAACAGGGTCCTATAATTCACCCCTCCACTTT. Filled out from reference TRBV19 and TRBJ1-6, the complete variable domain reads DGGITQSPKYLFRKEGQNVTLSCEQNLNHDAMYWYRQDPGQGLRLIYYSQIVNDFQKGDIAEGYSVSREKKESFPLTVTSAQKNPTAFYLCASSITGSYNSPLHFGNGTRLTVT.

The V and J genes are TRBV6-6 and TRBJ2-7; TRBD1 might be the D (5 bases). Germline-derived CDR1 and CDR2 are MNHNY and SVGAGI (reference sequence). Trimming cost V 0 bases and J 6 bases, with 9 bases left between them. This CDR3 is 13 amino acids long. CDR3 amino acids: CASSYSTQGEQYF. CDR3 bases: TGTGCCAGCAGTTACTCGACCCAGGGCGAGCAGTACTTC.

CDR3 nucleotides: TGTGCCAGCAGCTTAGAGAGCTACGAGCAGTACTTC. This translates into CASSLESYEQYF. J is TRBJ2-7 and V is TRBV7-9; the D is unclear. The germline V gene has CDR1 SEHNR and CDR2 FQNEAQ (reference sequence). The CDR3 runs 12 residues. The V and J ends lost 1 base and 3 bases respectively, with 4 bases between them.

This chain uses TRBV4-1 with TRBJ1-5, with 8 bases matching TRBD1. The V and J ends lost 1 base and 6 bases, in that order; junction bases with no gene match: 8. The CDR3 runs 16 residues. The germline gives CDR1 MGHRA, CDR2 YSYEKL. CDR3 amino acids: CASSQVFGQGIQPQHF. For the CDR3, the DNA is TGCGCCAGCAGCCAAGTCTTTGGACAGGGAATTCAGCCCCAGCATTTT.

The chain employs TRBV4-3 and TRBJ2-7, with a weak D call TRBD2 (6 bases). Trimming cost V 3 bases and J 0 bases, with 18 bases left between them. This CDR3 is 17 amino acids long. Germline V gives CDR1 LGHNA, CDR2 YSLEER. The CDR3 DNA follows: TGCGCCAGCAGCCAGGGACTGCTACGGTCGAGCTCCTACGAGCAGTACTTC. This codes for CASSQGLLRSSSYEQYF.

The J gene is TRBJ2-7, the V gene TRBV6-1; 7 nucleotides agree with TRBD1. V gave up 1 base and J gave up 12 bases; unmatched junction bases: 9. The CDR3 is 13 residues long. Germline CDR1 and CDR2: MNHNS and SASEGT. The CDR3 nucleotides are TGTGCCAGCAGTGAAGGGGCGGACAGGATGGGGTACTTC. Its translation is CASSEGADRMGYF.

The chain carries TRBV10-3 and TRBJ2-3, with D possibly TRBD2 on 6 matching bases. Between the trimmed V and J ends, which lost 4 bases and 0 bases, there was a span of 8 bases. This CDR3 region has 14 residues. Germline assignment: CDR1 ENHRY and CDR2 SYGVKD. The CDR3 spells CAISVGGSTDTQYF. DNA for the CDR3: TGTGCCATCAGTGTGGGGGGTAGCACAGATACGCAGTATTTT.

J is TRBJ1-2 and V is TRBV4-2; no definite D call. Germline assignment: CDR1 LGHNA and CDR2 YNFKEQ. This CDR3 spans 16 amino acids. Trimming stripped 0 bases from V and 4 bases from J, with 15 bases between. The CDR3 sequence: CASSQDPPGLVYGYTF. DNA for the CDR3: TGTGCCAGCAGCCAAGATCCCCCGGGATTGGTCTATGGCTACACCTTC.

This chain connects TRBV19 to TRBJ2-7, with D perhaps given as TRBD1 or TRBD2 (6 bases each). The CDR3 extends over 16 amino acids. V lost 5 bases and J 4 bases, leaving 21 bases between the germline ends. Germline CDR1 and CDR2: LNHDA and SQIVND (reference sequence). The CDR3, as DNA: TGTGCCAGTAGTCCTGGAGGGGGGACCAGCCTTTACGAGCAGTACTTC. This codes for CASSPGGGTSLYEQYF.

The rearrangement uses TRBV6-1 and TRBJ2-3; D is unclear. Germline assignment: CDR1 MNHNS and CDR2 SASEGT. V was pared by 0 bases and J by 2 bases, with 12 bases between. This CDR3 spans 16 amino acids. CDR3 sequence (DNA): TGTGCCAGCAGTGAAGCTAAGGGCAGCTCCACAGATACGCAGTATTTT. Translation gives CASSEAKGSSTDTQYF.